This T cell receptor beta chain was retrieved from a study of blood T cells in healthy people across ages. Study-wide points: Greater diversity and more naive CD4+ cells were seen in long-lived donors than in aged donors. Older age went with lower TCR beta diversity per million T cells, in a roughly linear way.

For this clonotype: Its antigen is unknown.

V dropped 3 bases and J dropped 5 bases, with 13 bases sitting between them. The CDR3 covers 13 residues. Germline-derived CDR1 and CDR2 are DFQATT and SNEGSKA (reference sequence). With a J-beta primer mix and a sample-barcoded 5' primer, a second PCR ran about 6 to 11 cycles. MiXCR was run by TCRdb on the 5' RACE reads, yielding one entry per CDR3 protein. This table has around 800,000 distinct CDR3 sequences, roughly 25% appearing once. These data were also filed under a second study, of T cells of mothers and their children. That paper states: In each mother, TCR beta CDR3 reads exceeded 8.5 million; in each child, they numbered approximately 3 million.

The TCR was taken from a boy aged 5-17 years in good health. Sequencing was done on a sample of blood. This sequence joins TRBV20-1 and TRBJ2-5, with a weak D call TRBD2 (5 bases). CDR3 protein: CSASDAGAETQYF. The CDR3 coding sequence is TGCAGTGCTAGCGACGCGGGCGCGGAGACCCAGTACTTC.